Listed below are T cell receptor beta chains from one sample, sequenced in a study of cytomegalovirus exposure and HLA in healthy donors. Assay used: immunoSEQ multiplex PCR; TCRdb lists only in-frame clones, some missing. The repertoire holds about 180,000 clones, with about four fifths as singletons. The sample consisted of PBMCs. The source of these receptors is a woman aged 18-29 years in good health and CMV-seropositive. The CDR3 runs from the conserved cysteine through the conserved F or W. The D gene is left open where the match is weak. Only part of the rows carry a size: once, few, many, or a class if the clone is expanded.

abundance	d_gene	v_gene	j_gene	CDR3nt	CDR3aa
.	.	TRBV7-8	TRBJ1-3	TGTGCCAGCAGCTTATACAGGAACAGCTCTGGAAACACCATATATTTT	CASSLYRNSSGNTIYF
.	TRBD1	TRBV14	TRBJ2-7	TGTGCCAGCAGACAACGGGACAGTGCGTCCTCCTACGAGCAGTACTTC	CASRQRDSASSYEQYF
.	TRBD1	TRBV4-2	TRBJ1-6	TGTGCCAGCAGGGATAGACAGGGGTCCCTAAATTCACCCCTCCACTTT	CASRDRQGSLNSPLHF
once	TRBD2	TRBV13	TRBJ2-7	TGTGCCAGCAGCTCCGAGACTAGCGGGGGAACCTACGAGCAGTACTTC	CASSSETSGGTYEQYF
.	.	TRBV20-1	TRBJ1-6	TGCAGTGCCCCCCCGTCACCCCTCCACTTT	CSAPPSPLHF
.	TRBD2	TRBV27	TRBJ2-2	TGTGCCAGCAGTGCTCCCCGGACTAGCGGGGACACCGGGGAGCTGTTTTTT	CASSAPRTSGDTGELFF
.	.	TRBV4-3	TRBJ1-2	TGCGCCAGCAGCCAAGATATGGGGCCGCCCATTGGGGATGGCTACACCTTC	CASSQDMGPPIGDGYTF
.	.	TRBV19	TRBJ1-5	TGTGCCAGTACCTTGGGGGGTCAGCCCCAGCATTTT	CASTLGGQPQHF
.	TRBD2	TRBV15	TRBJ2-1	TGTGCCACCAGCAGAGATGGCGGCGGGGGGGCCGACAATGAGCAGTTCTTC	CATSRDGGGGADNEQFF
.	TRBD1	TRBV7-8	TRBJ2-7	TGTGCCAGCAGCTTAGGAAGGGGGACAGCCGCCTACGAGCAGTACTTC	CASSLGRGTAAYEQYF
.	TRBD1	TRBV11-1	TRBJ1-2	TGTGCCAGCAGCCGGGGGACAGGTGACTATGGCTACACCTTC	CASSRGTGDYGYTF
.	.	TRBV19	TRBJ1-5	TGTGCCAGTAGTATACTCCCCCGGTCCGATAGCAATCAGCCCCAGCATTTT	CASSILPRSDSNQPQHF
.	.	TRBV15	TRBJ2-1	TGTGCCACCAGCAGCCGGGACACTTCCAACGAGCAGTTCTTC	CATSSRDTSNEQFF
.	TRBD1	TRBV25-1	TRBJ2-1	TGTGCCAGCAGTGAACAGGGGGCCGATGAGCAGTTCTTC	CASSEQGADEQFF
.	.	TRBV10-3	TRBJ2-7	TGTGCCATCAGTGAGTCGGGGGCGGTGACCTACGAGCAGTACTTC	CAISESGAVTYEQYF
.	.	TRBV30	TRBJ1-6	TGTGCCTGGAGTGTATTGAAACAGGGAAATTCACCCCTCCACTTT	CAWSVLKQGNSPLHF
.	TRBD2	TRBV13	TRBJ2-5	TGTGCCAGCAGCTTGAGGGCTCAACTAGCGGGGACTCAAGAGACCCAGTACTTC	CASSLRAQLAGTQETQYF
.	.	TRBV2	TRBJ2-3	TGTGCCAGCGGCGGTTGGGTAGGGGCGTTAGATACGCAGTATTTT	CASGGWVGALDTQYF
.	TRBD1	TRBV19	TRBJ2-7	TGTGCCAGTAGTATGACAGGGGGCGGCCCCCCCACTACCTACGAGCAGTACTTC	CASSMTGGGPPTTYEQYF
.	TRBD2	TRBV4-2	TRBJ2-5	TGTGCCAGCAGCCGCCGGGACTACACCAACCAAGAGACCCAGTACTTC	CASSRRDYTNQETQYF